This T cell receptor (beta chain) was observed in a study of blood T cell repertoires in COVID-19. Only a few counts were recorded for this clone. Measured with immunoSEQ multiplex PCR; TCRdb has only the in-frame clones, and not every one. The repertoire has 150,000 to 200,000 clones, around nine tenths of them found once; the top ten carry 3% to 4%. The sample taken for sequencing was peripheral blood. This clonotype was sampled from a man aged 18 to 30 with active or convalescent COVID-19.

The CDR3 spells CASSLINTEAFF. CDR3 sequence (DNA): TGTGCCAGCAGTTTAATAAACACTGAAGCTTTCTTT. The chain joins TRBV28 to TRBJ1-1; D gene ambiguous. Trimming removed 2 bases from V and 2 bases from J, with 3 bases in between. Looked up from germline, CDR1 is MDHEN and CDR2 is SYDVKM. The CDR3 length is 12 residues.